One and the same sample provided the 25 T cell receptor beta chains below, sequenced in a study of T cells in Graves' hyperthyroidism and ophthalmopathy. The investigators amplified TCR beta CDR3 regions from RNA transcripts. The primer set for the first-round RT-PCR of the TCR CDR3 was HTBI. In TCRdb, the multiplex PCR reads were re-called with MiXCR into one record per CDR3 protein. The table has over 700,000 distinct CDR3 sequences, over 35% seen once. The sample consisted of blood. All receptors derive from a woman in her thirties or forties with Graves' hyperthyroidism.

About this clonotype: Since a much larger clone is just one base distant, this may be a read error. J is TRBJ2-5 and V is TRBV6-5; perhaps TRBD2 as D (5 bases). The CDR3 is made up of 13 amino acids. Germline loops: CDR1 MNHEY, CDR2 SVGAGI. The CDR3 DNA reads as TGTGCCAGCAGTCACGGCCGGGGAGAGACCCGGTACTTC. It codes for CASSHGRGETRYF.

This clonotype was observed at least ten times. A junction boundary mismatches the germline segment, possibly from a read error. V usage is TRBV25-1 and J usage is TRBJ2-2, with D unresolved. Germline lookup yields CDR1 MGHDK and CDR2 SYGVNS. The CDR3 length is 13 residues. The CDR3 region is CASSDSLTRELFF. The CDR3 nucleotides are TGTGCCAGCAGTGATTCCCTCACCCGGGAGCTGTTTTTT. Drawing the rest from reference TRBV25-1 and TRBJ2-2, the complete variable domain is EADIYQTPRYLVIGTGKKITLECSQTMGHDKMYWYQQDPGMELHLIHYSYGVNSTEKGDLSSESTVSRIRTEHFPLTLESARPSHTSQYLCASSDSLTRELFFGEGSRLTVL.

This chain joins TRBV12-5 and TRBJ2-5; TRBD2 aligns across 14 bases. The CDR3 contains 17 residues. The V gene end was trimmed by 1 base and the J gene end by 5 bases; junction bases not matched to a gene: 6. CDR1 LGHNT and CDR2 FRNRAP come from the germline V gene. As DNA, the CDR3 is TGTGCTAGTGGTTTGGCCCGACTAGCGGGGGGGCGTGAGACCCAGTACTTC. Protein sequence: CASGLARLAGGRETQYF.

The CDR3 region is CATAKGVEETQYF. CDR3 nucleotides: TGTGCCACCGCAAAGGGGGTCGAAGAGACCCAGTACTTC. This chain connects TRBV24-1 to TRBJ2-5; possibly TRBD1 for D (6 bases). Per the germline V gene, CDR1 is KGHDR and CDR2 is SFDVKD. There are 13 residues in the CDR3. The germline V and J ends were trimmed by 9 bases and 3 bases, with 13 bases remaining between them.

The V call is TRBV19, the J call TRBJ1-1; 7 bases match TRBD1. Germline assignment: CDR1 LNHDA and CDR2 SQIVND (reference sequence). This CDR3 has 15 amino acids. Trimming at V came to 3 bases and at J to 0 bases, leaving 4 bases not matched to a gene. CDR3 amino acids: CASSMAGGMNTEAFF. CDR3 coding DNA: TGTGCCAGTAGTATGGCAGGGGGGATGAACACTGAAGCTTTCTTT.

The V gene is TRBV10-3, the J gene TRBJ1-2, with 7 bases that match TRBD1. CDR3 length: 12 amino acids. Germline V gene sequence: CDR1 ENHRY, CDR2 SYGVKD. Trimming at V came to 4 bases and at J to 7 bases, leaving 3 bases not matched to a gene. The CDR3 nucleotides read TGTGCCATCAGTGGACAGGGCCGTGGCTACACCTTC. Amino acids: CAISGQGRGYTF.

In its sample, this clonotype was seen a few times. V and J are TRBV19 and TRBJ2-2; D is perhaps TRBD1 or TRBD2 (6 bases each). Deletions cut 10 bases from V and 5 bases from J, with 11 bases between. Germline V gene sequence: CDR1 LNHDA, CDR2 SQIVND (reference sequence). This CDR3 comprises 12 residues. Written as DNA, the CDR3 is TGTGCCACTAGGGGGGATACCGGGGAGCTGTTTTTT. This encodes CATRGDTGELFF.

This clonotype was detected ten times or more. CDR3 amino acids: CASSSSGAGGRETQYF. The CDR3 nucleotides read TGTGCCAGCAGCTCTAGTGGCGCGGGGGGGCGAGAGACCCAGTACTTC. The J gene is TRBJ2-5, the V gene TRBV7-8; 9 nucleotides line up with TRBD2. V was clipped by 4 bases and J by 4 bases; unmatched bases: 10. Germline assignment: CDR1 SGHVS and CDR2 FQNEAQ. CDR3 length: 16 residues.

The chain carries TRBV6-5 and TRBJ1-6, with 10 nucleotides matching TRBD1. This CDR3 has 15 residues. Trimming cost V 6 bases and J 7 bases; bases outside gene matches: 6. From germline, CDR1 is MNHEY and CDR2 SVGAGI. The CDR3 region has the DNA TGTGCCAGCAGATCCGGACAGGGGGGAAATTCACCCCTCCACTTT. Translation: CASRSGQGGNSPLHF.

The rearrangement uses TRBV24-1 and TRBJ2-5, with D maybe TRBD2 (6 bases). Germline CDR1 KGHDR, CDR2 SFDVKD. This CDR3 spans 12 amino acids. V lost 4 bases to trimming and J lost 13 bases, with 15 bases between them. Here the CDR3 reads CATSDPNGRLYF. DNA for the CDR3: TGTGCCACCAGTGACCCCAATGGGAGGCTGTACTTC.

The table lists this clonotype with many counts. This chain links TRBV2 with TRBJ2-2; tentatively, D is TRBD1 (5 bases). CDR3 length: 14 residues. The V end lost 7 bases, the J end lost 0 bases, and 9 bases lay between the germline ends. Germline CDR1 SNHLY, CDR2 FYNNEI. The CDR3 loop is CASNEQANTGELFF. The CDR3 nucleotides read TGTGCCAGCAACGAACAGGCGAACACCGGGGAGCTGTTTTTT. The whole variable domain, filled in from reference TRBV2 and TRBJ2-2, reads EPEVTQTPSHQVTQMGQEVILRCVPISNHLYFYWYRQILGQKVEFLVSFYNNEISEKSEIFDDQFSVERPDGSNFTLKIRSTKLEDSAMYFCASNEQANTGELFFGEGSRLTVL.

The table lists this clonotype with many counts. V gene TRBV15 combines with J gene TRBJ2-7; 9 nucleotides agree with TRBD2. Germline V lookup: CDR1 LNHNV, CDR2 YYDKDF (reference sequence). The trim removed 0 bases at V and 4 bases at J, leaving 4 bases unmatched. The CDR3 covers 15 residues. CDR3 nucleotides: TGTGCCACCAGCAGAGATCCGCTAGCGGGGTACGAGCAGTACTTC. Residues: CATSRDPLAGYEQYF.

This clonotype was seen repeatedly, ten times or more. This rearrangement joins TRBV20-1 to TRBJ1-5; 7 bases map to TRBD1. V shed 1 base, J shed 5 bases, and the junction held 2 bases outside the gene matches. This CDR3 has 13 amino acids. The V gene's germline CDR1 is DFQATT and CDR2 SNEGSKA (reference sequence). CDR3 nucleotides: TGCAGTGCTAGAGTAGGGGGCTATCAGCCCCAGCATTTT. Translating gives CSARVGGYQPQHF.

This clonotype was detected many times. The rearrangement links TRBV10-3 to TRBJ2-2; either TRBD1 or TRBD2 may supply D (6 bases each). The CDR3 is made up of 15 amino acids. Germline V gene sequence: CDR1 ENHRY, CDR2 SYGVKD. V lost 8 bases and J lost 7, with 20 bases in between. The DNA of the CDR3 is TGTGCCATCGGGGGGACATCGGGCCGGGACGGGGAGCTGTTTTTT. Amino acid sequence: CAIGGTSGRDGELFF.

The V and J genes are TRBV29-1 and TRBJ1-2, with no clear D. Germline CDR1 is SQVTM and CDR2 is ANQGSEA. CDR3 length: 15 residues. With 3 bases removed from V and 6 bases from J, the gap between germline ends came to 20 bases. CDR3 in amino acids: CSVDDGVDEKDGYTF. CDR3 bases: TGCAGCGTTGACGACGGGGTAGATGAAAAGGATGGCTACACCTTC.

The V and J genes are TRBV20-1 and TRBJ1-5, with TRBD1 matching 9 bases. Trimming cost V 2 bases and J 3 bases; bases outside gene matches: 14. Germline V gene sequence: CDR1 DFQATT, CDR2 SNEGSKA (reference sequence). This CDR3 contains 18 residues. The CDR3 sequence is CSARMGQGLARANQPQHF. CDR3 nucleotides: TGCAGTGCTAGAATGGGACAGGGACTCGCGAGGGCCAATCAGCCCCAGCATTTT.

Written as DNA, the CDR3 is TGTGCCAGCAGCTTAGTGACAGGGGGGCGGGAGACCCAGTACTTC. Its protein is CASSLVTGGRETQYF. The V call is TRBV7-2, the J call TRBJ2-5; TRBD1 matches at 9 bases. CDR1 is SGHTA and CDR2 is FQGNSA in the germline V gene. The CDR3 is 15 residues long. Losses at the gene ends were 1 base for V and 5 bases for J; bases not matched to a gene: 5.

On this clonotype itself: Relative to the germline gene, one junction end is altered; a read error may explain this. CDR3 nucleotides: TGCGCCAGCAGCCAAGATCGGCAGGGATATTCCCCTAACTATGGCTACACCTTC. It translates to CASSQDRQGYSPNYGYTF. The chain couples TRBV2 to TRBJ1-2; perhaps TRBD1 as D (5 bases). The CDR3 length is 18 residues. CDR1 is SNHLY and CDR2 is FYNNEI in the germline V gene.

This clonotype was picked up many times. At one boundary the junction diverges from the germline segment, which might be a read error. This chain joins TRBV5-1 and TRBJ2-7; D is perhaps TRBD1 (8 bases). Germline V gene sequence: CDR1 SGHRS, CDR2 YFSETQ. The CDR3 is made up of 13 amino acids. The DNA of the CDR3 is TGTGCCAGCAGCGGGACAGGAAGCTACGAGCAGTACTTC. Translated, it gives CASSGTGSYEQYF.

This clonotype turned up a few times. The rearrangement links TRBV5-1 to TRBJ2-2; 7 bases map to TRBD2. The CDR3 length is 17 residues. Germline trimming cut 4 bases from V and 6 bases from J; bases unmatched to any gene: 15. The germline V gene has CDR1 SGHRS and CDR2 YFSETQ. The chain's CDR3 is CASSTPTAGVQSGELFF. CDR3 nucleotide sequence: TGCGCCAGCAGCACGCCAACGGCGGGAGTCCAGTCCGGGGAGCTGTTTTTT.

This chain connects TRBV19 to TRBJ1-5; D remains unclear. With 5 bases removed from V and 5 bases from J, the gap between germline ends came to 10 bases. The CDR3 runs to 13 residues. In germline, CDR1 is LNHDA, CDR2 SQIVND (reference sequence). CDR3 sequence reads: CASSRAVYQPQHF. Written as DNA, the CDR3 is TGTGCCAGTAGTCGGGCAGTCTATCAGCCCCAGCATTTT. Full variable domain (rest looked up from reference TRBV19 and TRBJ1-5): DGGITQSPKYLFRKEGQNVTLSCEQNLNHDAMYWYRQDPGQGLRLIYYSQIVNDFQKGDIAEGYSVSREKKESFPLTVTSAQKNPTAFYLCASSRAVYQPQHFGDGTRLSIL.

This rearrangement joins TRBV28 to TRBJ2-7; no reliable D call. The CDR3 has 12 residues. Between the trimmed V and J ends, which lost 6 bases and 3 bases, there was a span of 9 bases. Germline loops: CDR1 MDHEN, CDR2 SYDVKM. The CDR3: CASRKAGYEQYF. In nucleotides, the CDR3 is TGTGCCAGCAGGAAGGCAGGCTACGAGCAGTACTTC. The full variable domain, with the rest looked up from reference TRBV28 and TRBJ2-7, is DVKVTQSSRYLVKRTGEKVFLECVQDMDHENMFWYRQDPGLGLRLIYFSYDVKMKEKGDIPEGYSVSREKKERFSLILESASTNQTSMYLCASRKAGYEQYFGPGTRLTVT.

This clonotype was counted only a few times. The DNA of the CDR3 is TGTGCCAGCAGTGACGGGACAGGGTTGAGCTACGAGCAGTACTTC. As protein: CASSDGTGLSYEQYF. The chain carries TRBV6-1 and TRBJ2-7; 9 nucleotides match TRBD1. CDR1 is MNHNS, CDR2 SASEGT, per germline. V lost 3 bases, J lost 3 bases, and 6 bases stayed unmatched. The CDR3 covers 15 residues.

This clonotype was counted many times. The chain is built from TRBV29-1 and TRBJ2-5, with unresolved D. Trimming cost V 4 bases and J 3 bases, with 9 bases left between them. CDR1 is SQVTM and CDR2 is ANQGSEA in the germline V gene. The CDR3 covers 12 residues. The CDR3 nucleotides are TGCAGCGTTGTGTACCTTGAAGAGACCCAGTACTTC. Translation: CSVVYLEETQYF. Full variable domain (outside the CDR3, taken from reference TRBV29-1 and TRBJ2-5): SAVISQKPSRDICQRGTSLTIQCQVDSQVTMMFWYRQQPGQSLTLIATANQGSEATYESGFVIDKFPISRPNLTFSTLTVSNMSPEDSSIYLCSVVYLEETQYFGPGTRLLVL.

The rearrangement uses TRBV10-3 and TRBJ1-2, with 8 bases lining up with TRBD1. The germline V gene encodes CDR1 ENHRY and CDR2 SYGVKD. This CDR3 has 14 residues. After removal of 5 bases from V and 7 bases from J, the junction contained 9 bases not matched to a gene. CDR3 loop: CAISNHRQGFGYTF. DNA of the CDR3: TGTGCCATCAGTAATCATCGACAGGGGTTTGGCTACACCTTC.